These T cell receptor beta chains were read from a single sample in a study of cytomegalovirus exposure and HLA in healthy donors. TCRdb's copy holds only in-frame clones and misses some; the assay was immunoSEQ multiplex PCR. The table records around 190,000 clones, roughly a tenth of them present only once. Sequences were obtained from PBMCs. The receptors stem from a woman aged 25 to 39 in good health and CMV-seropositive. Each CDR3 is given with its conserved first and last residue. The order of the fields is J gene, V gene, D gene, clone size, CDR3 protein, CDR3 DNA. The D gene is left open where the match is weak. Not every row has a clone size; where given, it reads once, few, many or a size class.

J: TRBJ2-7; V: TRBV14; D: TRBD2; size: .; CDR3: CASSPGLAGAYEQYF; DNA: TGTGCCAGCAGCCCAGGACTAGCGGGAGCCTACGAGCAGTACTTC
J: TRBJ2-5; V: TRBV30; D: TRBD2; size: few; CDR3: CAHSIAGGKETQYF; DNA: TGTGCCCACAGCATAGCGGGAGGGAAGGAGACCCAGTACTTC
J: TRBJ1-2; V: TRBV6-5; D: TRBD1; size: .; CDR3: CASSYRGTGGGYTF; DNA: TGTGCCAGCAGTTACAGGGGGACAGGTGGGGGCTACACCTTC
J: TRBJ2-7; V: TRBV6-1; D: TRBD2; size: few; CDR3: CASSEAQGGGGYTYEQYF; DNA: TGTGCCAGCAGTGAAGCGCAGGGTGGGGGGGGTTACACCTACGAGCAGTACTTC
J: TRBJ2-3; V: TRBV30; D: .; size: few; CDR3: CAWRPRHLLATDTQYF; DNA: TGTGCCTGGAGGCCGAGACACTTACTAGCTACAGATACGCAGTATTTT
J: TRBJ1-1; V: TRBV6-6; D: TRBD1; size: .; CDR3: CASSYSGTGERAEAFF; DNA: TGTGCCAGCAGTTACTCAGGGACAGGGGAAAGGGCTGAAGCTTTCTTT
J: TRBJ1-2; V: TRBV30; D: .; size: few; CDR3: CAWRGTGPVGYTF; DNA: TGTGCCTGGAGGGGAACAGGCCCGGTTGGCTACACCTTC
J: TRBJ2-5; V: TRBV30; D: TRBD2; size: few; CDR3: CAWSVQTSDLQETQYF; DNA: TGTGCCTGGAGTGTACAGACTAGCGATCTTCAAGAGACCCAGTACTTC
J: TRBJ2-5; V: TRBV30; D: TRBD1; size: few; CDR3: CAWGVPRDRETQYF; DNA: TGTGCCTGGGGGGTCCCGAGGGACAGGGAGACCCAGTACTTC
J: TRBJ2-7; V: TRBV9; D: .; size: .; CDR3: CASSPTTYSYEQYF; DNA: TGTGCCAGCAGCCCGACTACCTACTCCTACGAGCAGTACTTC
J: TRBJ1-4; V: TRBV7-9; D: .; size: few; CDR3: CASRRDFGPNEKLFF; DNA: TGTGCCAGCAGGCGGGATTTTGGACCTAATGAAAAACTGTTTTTT
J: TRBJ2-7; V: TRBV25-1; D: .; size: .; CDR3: CASSEYNEQYF; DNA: TGTGCCAGCAGTGAATACAACGAGCAGTACTTC
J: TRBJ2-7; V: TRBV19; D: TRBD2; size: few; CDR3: CASSIAASRGLAGNSYEQYF; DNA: TGTGCCAGTAGTATAGCGGCGAGTAGGGGACTAGCGGGAAATAGCTACGAGCAGTACTTC
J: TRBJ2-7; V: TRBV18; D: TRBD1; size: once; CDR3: CASSRDRDEQYF; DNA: TGTGCCAGCTCAAGGGACAGGGACGAGCAGTACTTC
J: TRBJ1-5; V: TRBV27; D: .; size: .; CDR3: CASSLFREHQPQHF; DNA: TGTGCCAGCAGTTTATTCAGGGAACACCAGCCCCAGCATTTT
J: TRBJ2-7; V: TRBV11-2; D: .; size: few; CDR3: CASSLGAVEQYF; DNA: TGTGCCAGCAGCTTAGGGGCTGTCGAGCAGTACTTC
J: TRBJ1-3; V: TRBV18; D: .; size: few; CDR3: CASSLSNTIYF; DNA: TGTGCCAGCTCACTATCGAACACCATATATTTT
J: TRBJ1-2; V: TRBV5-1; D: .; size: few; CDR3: CASSLGAGEGYTF; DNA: TGCGCCAGCAGCTTGGGGGCCGGGGAAGGCTACACCTTC
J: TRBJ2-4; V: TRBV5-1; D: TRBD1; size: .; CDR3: CAGSVQGAGNIQYF; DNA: TGCGCCGGCAGCGTACAGGGGGCGGGAAACATTCAGTACTTC
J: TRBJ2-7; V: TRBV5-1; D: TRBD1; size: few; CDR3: CASSLWTGAYEQYF; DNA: TGCGCCAGCAGCCTCTGGACAGGGGCCTACGAGCAGTACTTC
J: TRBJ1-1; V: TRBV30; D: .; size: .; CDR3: CAWATGTGKAFF; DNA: TGTGCCTGGGCTACCGGGACTGGGAAGGCTTTCTTT
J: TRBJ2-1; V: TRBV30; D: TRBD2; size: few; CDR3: CAWRPGGGNYNEQFF; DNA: TGTGCCTGGAGACCCGGGGGGGGGAACTACAATGAGCAGTTCTTC
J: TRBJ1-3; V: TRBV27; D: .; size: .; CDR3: CASSPNSGNTIYF; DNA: TGTGCCAGCAGTCCCAACTCTGGAAACACCATATATTTT
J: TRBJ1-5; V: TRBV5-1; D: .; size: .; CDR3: CASSPGGGNQPQHF; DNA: TGCGCCAGCAGCCCCGGGGGGGGCAATCAGCCCCAGCATTTT
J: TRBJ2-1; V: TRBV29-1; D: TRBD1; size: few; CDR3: CSVPSWTGKHEQFF; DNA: TGCAGCGTCCCAAGCTGGACAGGGAAGCATGAGCAGTTCTTC
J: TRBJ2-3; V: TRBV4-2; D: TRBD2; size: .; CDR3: CASSLGLAGGNTDTQYF; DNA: TGTGCCAGCAGCCTGGGACTAGCGGGAGGGAACACAGATACGCAGTATTTT
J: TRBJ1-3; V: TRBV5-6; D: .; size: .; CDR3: CASSLRQSGTIYF; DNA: TGTGCCAGCAGCTTGAGGCAGTCGGGCACCATATATTTT
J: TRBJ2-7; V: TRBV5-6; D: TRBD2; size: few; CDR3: CASSFLTSGRSYEQYF; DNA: TGTGCCAGCAGCTTCCTGACTAGCGGGAGGTCCTACGAGCAGTACTTC
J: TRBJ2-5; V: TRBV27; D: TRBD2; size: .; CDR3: CASSSLAGRQETQYF; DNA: TGTGCCAGCAGCTCCCTAGCGGGTCGGCAAGAGACCCAGTACTTC
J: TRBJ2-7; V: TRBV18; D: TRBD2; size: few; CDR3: CASSPLGTSASYEQYF; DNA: TGTGCCAGCTCTCCACTGGGGACTAGCGCATCCTACGAGCAGTACTTC
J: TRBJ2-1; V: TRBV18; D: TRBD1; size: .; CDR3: CASSPDRVTYNEQFF; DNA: TGTGCCAGCTCACCCGACAGGGTAACCTACAATGAGCAGTTCTTC
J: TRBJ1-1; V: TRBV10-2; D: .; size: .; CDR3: CASSDSPRQAAFF; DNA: TGCGCCAGCAGTGACTCTCCGAGACAGGCAGCTTTCTTT
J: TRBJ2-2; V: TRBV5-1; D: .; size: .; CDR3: CASSWEVEGATGELFF; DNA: TGCGCCAGCAGCTGGGAGGTAGAGGGGGCCACCGGGGAGCTGTTTTTT
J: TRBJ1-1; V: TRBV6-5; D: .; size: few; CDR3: CASSTGPEAFF; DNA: TGTGCCAGCAGTACAGGGCCCGAAGCTTTCTTT
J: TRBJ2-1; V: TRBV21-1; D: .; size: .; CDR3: CASSKTTGAGNEQFF; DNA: TGTGCCAGCAGCAAAACGACGGGAGCGGGGAATGAGCAGTTCTTC
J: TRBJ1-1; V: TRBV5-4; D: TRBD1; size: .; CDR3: CASLDRGRIAFF; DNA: TGTGCCAGCCTCGACAGGGGGCGAATAGCTTTCTTT
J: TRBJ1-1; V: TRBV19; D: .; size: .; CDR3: CASSVVRLTFF; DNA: TGTGCCAGTAGTGTCGTCAGGCTAACTTTCTTT
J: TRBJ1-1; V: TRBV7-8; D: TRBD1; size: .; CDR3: CASSPRDRVLNTEAFF; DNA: TGTGCCAGCAGCCCCCGGGACAGGGTCTTGAACACTGAAGCTTTCTTT
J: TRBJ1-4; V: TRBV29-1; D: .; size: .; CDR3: CSVRGMNENLFF; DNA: TGCAGCGTTAGGGGTATGAATGAAAATCTGTTTTTT
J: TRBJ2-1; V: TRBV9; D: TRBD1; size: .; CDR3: CASSVDRVRNEQFF; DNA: TGTGCCAGCAGCGTCGACAGGGTACGCAATGAGCAGTTCTTC
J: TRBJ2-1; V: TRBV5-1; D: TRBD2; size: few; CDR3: CASSYIAGAGNEQFF; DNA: TGCGCCAGCAGCTATATAGCGGGAGCAGGCAATGAGCAGTTCTTC
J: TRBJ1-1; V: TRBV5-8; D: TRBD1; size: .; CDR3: CASSSRQGGTEAFF; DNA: TGTGCCAGCAGCAGCCGACAGGGCGGGACTGAAGCTTTCTTT
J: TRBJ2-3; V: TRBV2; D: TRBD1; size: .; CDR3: CASRDRGRDTQYF; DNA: TGTGCCAGCCGGGACAGGGGCCGAGATACGCAGTATTTT
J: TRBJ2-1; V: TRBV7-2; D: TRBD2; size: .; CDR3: CASSLGLAGHNEQFF; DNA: TGTGCCAGCAGCTTGGGCTTAGCGGGTCACAACGAGCAGTTCTTC
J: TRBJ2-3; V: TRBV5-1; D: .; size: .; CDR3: CASEEGQGVADTQYF; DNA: TGCGCCAGCGAGGAAGGGCAGGGTGTGGCAGATACGCAGTATTTT
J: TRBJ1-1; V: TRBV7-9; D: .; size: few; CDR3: CASSFLKGGGTEAFF; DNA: TGTGCCAGCAGCTTCCTCAAGGGGGGGGGCACTGAAGCTTTCTTT
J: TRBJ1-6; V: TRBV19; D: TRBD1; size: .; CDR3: CASSLQGASSYNSPLHF; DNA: TGTGCCAGTAGCCTACAGGGGGCGAGCTCCTATAATTCACCCCTCCACTTT
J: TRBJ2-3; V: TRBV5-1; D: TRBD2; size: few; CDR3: CASTPSGRSADTQYF; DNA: TGCGCCAGCACTCCCAGCGGGAGATCCGCAGATACGCAGTATTTT
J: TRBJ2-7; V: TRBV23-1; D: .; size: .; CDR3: CASSCFSRGLFRSMVLYEQYF; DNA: TGCGCCAGCAGTTGTTTCTCCAGAGGACTTTTTCGATCTATGGTACTCTACGAGCAGTACTTC
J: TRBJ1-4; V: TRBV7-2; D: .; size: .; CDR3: CASSLTGRVGEKLFF; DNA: TGTGCCAGCAGCTTAACTGGCAGGGTCGGGGAAAAACTGTTTTTT
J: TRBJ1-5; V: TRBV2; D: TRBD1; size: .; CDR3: CASSALLQGGNQPQHF; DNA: TGTGCCAGCAGCGCGTTATTACAGGGGGGGAATCAGCCCCAGCATTTT
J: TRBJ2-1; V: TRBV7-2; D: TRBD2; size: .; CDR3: CASSLSTSGRSYNEQFF; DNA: TGTGCCAGCAGCTTATCGACTAGCGGGAGATCCTACAATGAGCAGTTCTTC
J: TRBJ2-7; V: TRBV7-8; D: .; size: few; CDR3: CASSLRLQTYEQYF; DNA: TGTGCCAGCAGCTTACGCTTACAGACCTACGAGCAGTACTTC
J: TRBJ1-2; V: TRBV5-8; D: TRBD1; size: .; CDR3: CASSFTGGGGYTF; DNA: TGTGCCAGCAGCTTCACAGGGGGAGGAGGCTACACCTTC
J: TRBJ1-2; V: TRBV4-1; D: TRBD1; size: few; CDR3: CASSQGPGGTYGYTF; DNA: TGCGCCAGCAGCCAAGGGCCAGGGGGTACCTATGGCTACACCTTC
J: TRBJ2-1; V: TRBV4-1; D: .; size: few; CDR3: CASSHSGSSYNEQFF; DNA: TGCGCCAGCAGCCATAGCGGCTCCTCCTACAATGAGCAGTTCTTC
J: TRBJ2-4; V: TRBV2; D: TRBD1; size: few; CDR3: CASSPGTGVPLAKNIQYF; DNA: TGTGCCAGCAGTCCCGGGACAGGGGTCCCTCTAGCCAAAAACATTCAGTACTTC
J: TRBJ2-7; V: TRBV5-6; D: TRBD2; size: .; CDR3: CASSVGTTIPEQYF; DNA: TGTGCCAGCAGCGTCGGGACTACCATCCCCGAGCAGTACTTC
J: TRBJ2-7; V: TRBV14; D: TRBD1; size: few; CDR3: CASSPLRTGGYEQYF; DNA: TGTGCCAGCAGCCCCCTTCGGACAGGGGGCTACGAGCAGTACTTC